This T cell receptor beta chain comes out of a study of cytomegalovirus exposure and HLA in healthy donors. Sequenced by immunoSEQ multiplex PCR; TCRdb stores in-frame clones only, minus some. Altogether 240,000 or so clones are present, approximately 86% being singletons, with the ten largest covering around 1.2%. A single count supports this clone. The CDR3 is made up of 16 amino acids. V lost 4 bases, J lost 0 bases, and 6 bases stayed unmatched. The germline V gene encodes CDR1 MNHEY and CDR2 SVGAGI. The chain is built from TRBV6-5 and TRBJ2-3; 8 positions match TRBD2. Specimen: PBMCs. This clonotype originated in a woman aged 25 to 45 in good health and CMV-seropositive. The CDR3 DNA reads TGTGCCAGCAGTTTATTAGCGGGATCTAGCACAGATACGCAGTATTTT. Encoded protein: CASSLLAGSSTDTQYF.